This T cell receptor beta chain originates from a study of cytomegalovirus exposure and HLA in healthy donors. The overall study: Of several hundred genotyped donors, roughly 86% clustered with self-reported Caucasian donors. The study, taken as a whole, reports: In a later analysis, HLA-associated TCR beta chains were more clonally expanded than equally common others.

CDR1 is MNHEY and CDR2 is SMNVEV in the germline V gene (reference sequence). This CDR3 contains 13 residues. Trimming pared 5 bases from V and 1 base from J, leaving 5 bases between. In regard to this clone: Its specificity is unknown.

With 60 Vbeta and 13 Jbeta primers, the PCR was carried out. Here immunoSEQ multiplex PCR was the method, and the copy in TCRdb shows in-frame clones only, minus some. Of 95,000 to 150,000 clones in the sample, roughly 80% were seen once. Sequenced sample: PBMCs. The chain uses TRBV27 and TRBJ1-4; D is undetermined. The receptor was isolated from a man aged 55 to 69 in good health and CMV-seropositive. Written as DNA, the CDR3 is TGTGCCAGCAGTCCCCTAACTAATGAAAAACTGTTTTTT. Protein sequence: CASSPLTNEKLFF.